The present TCR beta chain was sequenced within a study of T cells after yellow fever vaccination. Trimming removed 4 bases from V and 2 bases from J; junction bases left unmatched: 6. CDR1 and CDR2 (germline): MNHEY, SVGEGT. This CDR3 has 15 amino acids. Study-level findings and limits: A minor fraction of clonotypes spanned both CD4 and CD8 compartments. Weaker overall, the secondary response nonetheless peaked faster (day 5 versus 15).

Notes on this clonotype: Its antigen is unknown.

TCRdb reprocessed the 5' RACE reads via MiXCR and lists one record per CDR3 protein. Altogether some 600,000 distinct CDR3 sequences are present, roughly an eighth being singletons, with the ten largest covering 14% to 15%. This chain uses TRBV6-2 or TRBV6-3 with TRBJ2-3; 7 bases map to TRBD1. The specimen comprised PBMCs, sampled on the day of the yellow fever booster vaccination. The receptor was derived from a man between 25 and 39 years old who received the YFV17D yellow fever vaccine. The CDR3 sequence is CASSFGQDDTDTQYF. The CDR3 DNA reads TGTGCCAGCAGTTTCGGACAGGACGACACAGATACGCAGTATTTT.